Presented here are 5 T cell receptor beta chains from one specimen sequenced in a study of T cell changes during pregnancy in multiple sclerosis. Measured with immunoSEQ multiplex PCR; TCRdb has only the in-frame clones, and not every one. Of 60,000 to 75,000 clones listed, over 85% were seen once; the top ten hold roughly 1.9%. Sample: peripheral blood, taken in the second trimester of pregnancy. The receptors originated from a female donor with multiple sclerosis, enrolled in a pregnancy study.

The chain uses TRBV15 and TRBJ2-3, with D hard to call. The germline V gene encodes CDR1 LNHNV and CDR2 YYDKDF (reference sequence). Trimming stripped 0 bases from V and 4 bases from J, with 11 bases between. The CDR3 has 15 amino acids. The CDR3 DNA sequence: TGTGCCACCAGCAGAGATGGAGTAGGTGCAGATACGCAGTATTTT. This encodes CATSRDGVGADTQYF.

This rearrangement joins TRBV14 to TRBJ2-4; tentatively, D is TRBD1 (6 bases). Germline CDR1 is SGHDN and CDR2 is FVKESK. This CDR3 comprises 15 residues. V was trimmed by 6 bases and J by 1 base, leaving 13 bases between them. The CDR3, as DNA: TGTGCCAGCAGTGAACAGGGTCTTGCCAAAAACATTCAGTACTTC. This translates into CASSEQGLAKNIQYF.

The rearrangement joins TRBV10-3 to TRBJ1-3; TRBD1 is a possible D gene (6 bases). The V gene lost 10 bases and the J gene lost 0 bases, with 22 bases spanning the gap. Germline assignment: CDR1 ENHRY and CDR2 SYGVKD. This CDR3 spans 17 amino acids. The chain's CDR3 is CATFGINRVSSGNTIYF. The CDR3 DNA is TGTGCCACGTTTGGGATAAACAGGGTGAGCTCTGGAAACACCATATATTTT.

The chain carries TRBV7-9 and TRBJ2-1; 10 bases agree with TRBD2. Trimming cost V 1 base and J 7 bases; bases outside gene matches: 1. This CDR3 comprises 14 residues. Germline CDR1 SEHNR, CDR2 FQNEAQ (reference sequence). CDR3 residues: CASSLELAGNEQFF. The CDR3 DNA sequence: TGTGCCAGCAGCTTAGAACTAGCGGGAAATGAGCAGTTCTTC. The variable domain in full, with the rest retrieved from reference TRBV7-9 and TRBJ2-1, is DTGVSQNPRHKITKRGQNVTFRCDPISEHNRLYWYRQTLGQGPEFLTYFQNEAQLEKSRLLSDRFSAERPKGSFSTLEIQRTEQGDSAMYLCASSLELAGNEQFFGPGTRLTVL.

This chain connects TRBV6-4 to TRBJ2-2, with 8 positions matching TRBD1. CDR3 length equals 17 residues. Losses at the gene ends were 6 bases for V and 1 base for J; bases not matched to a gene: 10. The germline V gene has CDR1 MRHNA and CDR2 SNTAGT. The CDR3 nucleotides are TGTGCCAGCAGCAGCAGGGCAGGGGGCCGGAACACCGGGGAGCTGTTTTTT. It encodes CASSSRAGGRNTGELFF.